A selection of T cell receptor beta chains follows, all from one sample in a study of shared clonotypes between healthy human individuals. Some clones are missing from TCRdb's copy, which holds only in-frame ones; the method was immunoSEQ multiplex PCR. Of some 2.1 million clones in the sample, roughly 94% were seen once. Sequencing was carried out using naive CD4+ T cells sorted from blood. The receptors were gathered from a man aged 18 to 29 in good health. The CDR3 runs from the conserved cysteine through the conserved F or W. The D gene is left open where the match is weak. Clone sizes are given selectively: once, few, many, or a class where the clone is expanded.

v_call	j_call	clone_size	d_call	cdr3_aa	cdr3_nt
TRBV5-6	TRBJ2-2	NA	NA	CASSLFDQGRNTGELFF	TGTGCCAGCAGCTTGTTTGACCAGGGCCGGAACACCGGGGAGCTGTTTTTT
TRBV4-2	TRBJ1-5	NA	TRBD1	CASSPTGLNQPQHF	TGTGCCAGCAGCCCGACAGGGCTCAATCAGCCCCAGCATTTT
TRBV5-1	TRBJ1-4	NA	NA	CASSLVTGTNEKLFF	TGCGCCAGCAGCTTAGTAACAGGGACTAATGAAAAACTGTTTTTT
TRBV25-1	TRBJ1-1	NA	NA	CASSEGGLGDTEAFF	TGTGCCAGCAGTGAAGGTGGGTTGGGAGACACTGAAGCTTTCTTT
TRBV27	TRBJ2-5	NA	TRBD2	CASRGIAGVRETQYF	TGTGCCAGCAGAGGAATAGCGGGAGTCCGGGAGACCCAGTACTTC
TRBV7-6	TRBJ2-5	few	TRBD2	CASSLRTSGETQYF	TGTGCCAGCAGCTTGCGGACTAGCGGAGAGACCCAGTACTTC
TRBV4-1	TRBJ2-7	NA	NA	CASSPMGVYEQYF	TGCGCCAGCAGCCCCATGGGGGTCTACGAGCAGTACTTC
TRBV27	TRBJ2-7	NA	TRBD1	CASSTPGQGAPYEQYF	TGTGCCAGCAGTACTCCGGGACAGGGGGCTCCCTACGAGCAGTACTTC
TRBV7-9	TRBJ1-2	NA	TRBD1	CASSLAGTGGYGYTF	TGTGCCAGCAGCTTAGCAGGGACAGGGGGCTATGGCTACACCTTC
TRBV6-5	TRBJ1-2	NA	NA	CASSYSMAGYGYTF	TGTGCCAGCAGTTACTCAATGGCAGGATATGGCTACACCTTC
TRBV30	TRBJ1-4	once	NA	CAWSVVHGVLSF	TGTGCCTGGAGTGTTGTTCATGGGGTGCTCTCCTTT
TRBV7-9	TRBJ1-1	NA	NA	CASSLAQAVNTEAFF	TGTGCCAGCAGCTTAGCCCAGGCGGTGAACACTGAAGCTTTCTTT
TRBV6-5	TRBJ1-2	NA	NA	CASRQENNYGYTF	TGTGCCAGCAGACAGGAAAATAACTATGGCTACACCTTC